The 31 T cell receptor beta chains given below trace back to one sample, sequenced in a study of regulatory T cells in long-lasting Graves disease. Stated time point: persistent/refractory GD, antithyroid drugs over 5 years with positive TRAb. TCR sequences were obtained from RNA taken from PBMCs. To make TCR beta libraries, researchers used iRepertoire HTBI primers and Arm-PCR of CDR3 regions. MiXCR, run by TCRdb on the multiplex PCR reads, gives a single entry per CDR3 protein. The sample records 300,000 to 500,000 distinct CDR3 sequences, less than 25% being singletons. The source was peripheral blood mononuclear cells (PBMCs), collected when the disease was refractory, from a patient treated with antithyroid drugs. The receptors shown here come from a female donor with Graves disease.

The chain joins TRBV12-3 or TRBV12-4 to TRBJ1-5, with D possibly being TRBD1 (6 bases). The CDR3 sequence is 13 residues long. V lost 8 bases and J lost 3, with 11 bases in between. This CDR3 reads CASGRTDNQPQHF. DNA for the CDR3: TGTGCCAGCGGCAGGACAGACAATCAGCCCCAGCATTTT.

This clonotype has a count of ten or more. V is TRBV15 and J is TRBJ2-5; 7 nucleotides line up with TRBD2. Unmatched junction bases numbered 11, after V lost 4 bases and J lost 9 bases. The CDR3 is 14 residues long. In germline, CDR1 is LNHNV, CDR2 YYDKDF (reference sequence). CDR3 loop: CATSIGGSGAAQYF. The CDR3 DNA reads TGTGCCACCAGCATCGGCGGGAGTGGTGCGGCCCAGTACTTC.

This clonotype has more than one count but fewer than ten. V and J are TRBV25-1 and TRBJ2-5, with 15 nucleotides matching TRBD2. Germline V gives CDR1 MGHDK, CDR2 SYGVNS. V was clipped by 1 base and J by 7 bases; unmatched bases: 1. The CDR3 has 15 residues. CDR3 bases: TGTGCCAGCAGTGAATCGGGACTAGCGGGGGGGACCCAGTACTTC. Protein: CASSESGLAGGTQYF.

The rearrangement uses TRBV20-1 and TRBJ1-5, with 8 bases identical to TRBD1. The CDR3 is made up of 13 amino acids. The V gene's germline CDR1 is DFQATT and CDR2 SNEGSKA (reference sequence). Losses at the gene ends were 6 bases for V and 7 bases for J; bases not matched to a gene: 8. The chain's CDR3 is CSAGTGVGQPQHF. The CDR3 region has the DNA TGCAGTGCCGGGACAGGTGTTGGCCAGCCCCAGCATTTT.

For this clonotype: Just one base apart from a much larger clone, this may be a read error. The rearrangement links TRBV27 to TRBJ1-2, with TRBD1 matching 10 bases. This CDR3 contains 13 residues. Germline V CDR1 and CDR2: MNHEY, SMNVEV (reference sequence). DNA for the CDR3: TGTGCCAGCGGCGGGACAGGGGACTATGGCTACGCCTTC. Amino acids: CASGGTGDYGYAF.

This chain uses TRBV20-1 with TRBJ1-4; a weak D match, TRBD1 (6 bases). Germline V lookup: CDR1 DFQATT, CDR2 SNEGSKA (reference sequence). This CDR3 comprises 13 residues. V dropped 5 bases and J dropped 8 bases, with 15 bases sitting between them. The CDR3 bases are TGCAGTGCTCGGGACAAAGTTGGAGAAAAACTGTTTTTT. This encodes CSARDKVGEKLFF.

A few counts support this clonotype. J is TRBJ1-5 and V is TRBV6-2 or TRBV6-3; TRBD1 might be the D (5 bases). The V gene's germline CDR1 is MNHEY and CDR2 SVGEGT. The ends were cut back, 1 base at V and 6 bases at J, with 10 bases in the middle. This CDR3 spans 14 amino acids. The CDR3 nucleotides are TGTGCCAGCAGTTACTACGGGGCGGGTCAGCCCCAGCATTTT. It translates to CASSYYGAGQPQHF.

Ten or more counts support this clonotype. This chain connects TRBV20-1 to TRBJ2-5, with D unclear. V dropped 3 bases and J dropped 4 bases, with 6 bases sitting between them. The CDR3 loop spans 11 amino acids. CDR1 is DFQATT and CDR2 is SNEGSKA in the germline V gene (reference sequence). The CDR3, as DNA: TGCAGTGCTAGTCACGGAGAGACCCAGTACTTC. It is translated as CSASHGETQYF.

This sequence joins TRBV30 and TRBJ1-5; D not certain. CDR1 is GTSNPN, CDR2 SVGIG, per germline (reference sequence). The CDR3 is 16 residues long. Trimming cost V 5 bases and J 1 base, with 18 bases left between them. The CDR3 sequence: CAWREISTGSNQPQHF. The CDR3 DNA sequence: TGTGCCTGGCGTGAGATATCGACGGGGAGCAATCAGCCCCAGCATTTT.

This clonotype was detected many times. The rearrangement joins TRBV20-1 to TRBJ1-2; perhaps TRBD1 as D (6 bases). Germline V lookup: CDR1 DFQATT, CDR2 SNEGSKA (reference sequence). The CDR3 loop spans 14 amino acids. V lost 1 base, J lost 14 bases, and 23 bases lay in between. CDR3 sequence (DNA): TGCAGTGCTAGAGGGACAACGGGGGGCAGCGCTTGGACCTTC. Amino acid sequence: CSARGTTGGSAWTF.

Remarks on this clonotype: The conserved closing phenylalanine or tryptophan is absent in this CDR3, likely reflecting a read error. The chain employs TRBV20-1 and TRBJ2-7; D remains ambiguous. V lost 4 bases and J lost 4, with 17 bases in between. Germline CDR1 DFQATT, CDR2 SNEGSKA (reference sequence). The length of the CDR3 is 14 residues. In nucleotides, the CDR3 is TGCAGTGCTACAAACTGGAGAGGTCCTTACGAGCAGTACCTC. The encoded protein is CSATNWRGPYEQYL.

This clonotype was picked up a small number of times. The CDR3 nucleotides are TGTGCCAGTCTCACTACAGGGGGCGCTTTTGGCGAAGCTTTCTTT. This codes for CASLTTGGAFGEAFF. The chain is built from TRBV19 and TRBJ1-1; TRBD1 matches at 9 bases. The CDR3 consists of 15 residues. CDR1 and CDR2 (germline): LNHDA, SQIVND (reference sequence). Trimming took 8 bases from V and 8 from J; bases not matched to a gene: 15.

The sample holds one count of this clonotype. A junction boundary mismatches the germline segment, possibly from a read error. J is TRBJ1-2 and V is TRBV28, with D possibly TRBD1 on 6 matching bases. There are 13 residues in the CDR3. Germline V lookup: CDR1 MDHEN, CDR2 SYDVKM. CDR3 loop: CVSSRTGTYGYTF. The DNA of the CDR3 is TGTGTCAGCAGCCGCACAGGGACCTATGGCTACACCTTC.

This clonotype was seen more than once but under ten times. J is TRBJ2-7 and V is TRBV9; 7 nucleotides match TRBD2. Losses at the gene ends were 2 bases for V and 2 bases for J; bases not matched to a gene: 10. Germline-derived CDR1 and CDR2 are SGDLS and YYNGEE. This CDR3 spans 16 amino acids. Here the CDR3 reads CASSVREGSEAYEQYF. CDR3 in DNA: TGTGCCAGCAGCGTTAGGGAGGGGAGCGAGGCCTACGAGCAGTACTTC.

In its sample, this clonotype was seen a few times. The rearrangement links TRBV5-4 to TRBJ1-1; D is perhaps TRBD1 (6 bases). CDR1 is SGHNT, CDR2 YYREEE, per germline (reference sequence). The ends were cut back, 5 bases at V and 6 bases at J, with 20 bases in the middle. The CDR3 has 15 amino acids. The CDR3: CASRAATGDLAEAFF. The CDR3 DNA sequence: TGTGCCAGCAGGGCCGCGACAGGTGATTTGGCTGAAGCTTTCTTT.

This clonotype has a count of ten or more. CDR3 sequence reads: CASSWKGGETQYF. The CDR3 DNA sequence: TGCGCCAGCAGCTGGAAAGGTGGGGAGACCCAGTACTTC. The rearrangement links TRBV5-1 to TRBJ2-5; D unclear. Per germline, CDR1 SGHRS and CDR2 YFSETQ. The length of the CDR3 is 13 residues. V lost 3 bases and J lost 5, with 11 bases in between.

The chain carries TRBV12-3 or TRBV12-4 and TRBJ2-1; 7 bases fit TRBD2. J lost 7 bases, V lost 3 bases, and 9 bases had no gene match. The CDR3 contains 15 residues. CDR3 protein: CASSLVGGPVNEQFF. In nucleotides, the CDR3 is TGTGCCAGCAGTTTGGTGGGAGGGCCAGTGAATGAGCAGTTCTTC.

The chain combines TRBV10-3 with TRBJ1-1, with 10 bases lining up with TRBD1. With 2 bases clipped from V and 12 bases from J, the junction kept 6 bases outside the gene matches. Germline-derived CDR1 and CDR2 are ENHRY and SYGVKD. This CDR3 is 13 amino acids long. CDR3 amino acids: CAISERDRGFSFF. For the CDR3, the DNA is TGTGCCATCAGTGAGCGGGACAGGGGATTTTCTTTCTTT.

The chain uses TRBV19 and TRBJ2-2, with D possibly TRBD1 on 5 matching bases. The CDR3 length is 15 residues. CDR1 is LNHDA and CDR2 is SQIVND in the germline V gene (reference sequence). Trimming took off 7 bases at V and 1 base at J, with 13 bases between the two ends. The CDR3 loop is CASKLTAMNTGELFF. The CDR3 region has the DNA TGTGCCAGTAAACTGACAGCCATGAACACCGGGGAGCTGTTTTTT. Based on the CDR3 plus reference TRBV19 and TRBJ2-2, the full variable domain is DGGITQSPKYLFRKEGQNVTLSCEQNLNHDAMYWYRQDPGQGLRLIYYSQIVNDFQKGDIAEGYSVSREKKESFPLTVTSAQKNPTAFYLCASKLTAMNTGELFFGEGSRLTVL.

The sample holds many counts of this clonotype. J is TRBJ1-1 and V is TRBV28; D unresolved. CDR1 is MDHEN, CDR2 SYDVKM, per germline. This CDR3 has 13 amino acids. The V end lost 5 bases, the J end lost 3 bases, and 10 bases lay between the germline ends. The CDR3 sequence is CASSLTDYTEAFF. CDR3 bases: TGTGCCAGCAGTCTCACAGATTACACTGAAGCTTTCTTT.

The CDR3 sequence is CAWEVGLWGEQYF. CDR3 sequence (DNA): TGTGCCTGGGAGGTGGGGCTATGGGGCGAGCAGTACTTC. The chain joins TRBV30 to TRBJ2-7; D may be TRBD1 (5 bases). Germline-derived CDR1 and CDR2 are GTSNPN and SVGIG (reference sequence). The V end was cut by 5 bases, the J end by 6 bases, with 17 bases between. The length of the CDR3 is 13 residues.

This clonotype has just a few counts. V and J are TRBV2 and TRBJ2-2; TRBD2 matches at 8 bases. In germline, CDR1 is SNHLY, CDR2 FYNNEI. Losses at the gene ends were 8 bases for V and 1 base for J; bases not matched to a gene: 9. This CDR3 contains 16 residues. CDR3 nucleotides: TGTGCCAGCCGCCGGGAGGGTAATCTGAACACCGGGGAGCTGTTTTTT. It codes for CASRREGNLNTGELFF.

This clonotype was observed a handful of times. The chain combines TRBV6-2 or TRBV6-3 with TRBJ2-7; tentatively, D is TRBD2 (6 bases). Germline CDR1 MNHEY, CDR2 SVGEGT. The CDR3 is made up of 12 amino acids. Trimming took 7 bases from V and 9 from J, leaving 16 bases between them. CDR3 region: CASTDWRGGQYF. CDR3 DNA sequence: TGTGCCAGCACCGACTGGAGGGGAGGGCAGTACTTC.

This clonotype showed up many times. This CDR3 reads CASSISSNQPQHF. DNA of the CDR3: TGTGCCAGCTCAATCAGTAGCAATCAGCCCCAGCATTTT. This chain joins TRBV18 and TRBJ1-5; D gene unclear. Trimming pared 5 bases from V and 0 bases from J, leaving 5 bases between. In germline, CDR1 is KGHSH, CDR2 LQKENI. The CDR3 contains 13 residues.

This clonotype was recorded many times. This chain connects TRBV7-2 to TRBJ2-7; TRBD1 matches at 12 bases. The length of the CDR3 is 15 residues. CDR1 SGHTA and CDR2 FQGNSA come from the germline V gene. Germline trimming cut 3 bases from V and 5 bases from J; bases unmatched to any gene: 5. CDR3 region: CASSFPGQGAHEQYF. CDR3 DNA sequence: TGTGCCAGCAGCTTTCCGGGACAGGGGGCCCACGAGCAGTACTTC.

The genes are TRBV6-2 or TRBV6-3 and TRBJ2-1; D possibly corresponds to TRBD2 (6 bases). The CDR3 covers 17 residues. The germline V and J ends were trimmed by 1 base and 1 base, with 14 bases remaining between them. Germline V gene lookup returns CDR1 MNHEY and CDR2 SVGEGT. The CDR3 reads CASSYFRGTLSYNEQFF. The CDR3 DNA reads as TGTGCCAGCAGTTACTTCCGGGGGACTTTGTCCTACAATGAGCAGTTCTTC.

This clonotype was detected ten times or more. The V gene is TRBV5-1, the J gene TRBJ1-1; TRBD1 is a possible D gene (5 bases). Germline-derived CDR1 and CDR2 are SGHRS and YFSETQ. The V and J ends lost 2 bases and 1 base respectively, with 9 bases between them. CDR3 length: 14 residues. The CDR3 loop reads CASSFYQGNTEAFF. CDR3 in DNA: TGCGCCAGCAGCTTTTACCAGGGGAACACTGAAGCTTTCTTT.

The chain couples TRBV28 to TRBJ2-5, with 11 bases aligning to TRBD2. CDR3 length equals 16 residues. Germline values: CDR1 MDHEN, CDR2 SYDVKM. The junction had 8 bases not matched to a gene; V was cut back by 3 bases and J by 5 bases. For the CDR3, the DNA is TGTGCCAGCAGTTTGGATAGCGGGAGGGTGTGGGAGACCCAGTACTTC. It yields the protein CASSLDSGRVWETQYF. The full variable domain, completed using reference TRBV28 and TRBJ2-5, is DVKVTQSSRYLVKRTGEKVFLECVQDMDHENMFWYRQDPGLGLRLIYFSYDVKMKEKGDIPEGYSVSREKKERFSLILESASTNQTSMYLCASSLDSGRVWETQYFGPGTRLLVL.

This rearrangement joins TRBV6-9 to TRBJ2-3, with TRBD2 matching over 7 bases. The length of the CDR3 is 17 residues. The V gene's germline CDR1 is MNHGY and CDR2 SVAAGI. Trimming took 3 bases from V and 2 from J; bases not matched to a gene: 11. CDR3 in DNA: TGTGCCAGCAGTTACGTCTTTGGGCGGGAGACCACAGATACGCAGTATTTT. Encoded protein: CASSYVFGRETTDTQYF.

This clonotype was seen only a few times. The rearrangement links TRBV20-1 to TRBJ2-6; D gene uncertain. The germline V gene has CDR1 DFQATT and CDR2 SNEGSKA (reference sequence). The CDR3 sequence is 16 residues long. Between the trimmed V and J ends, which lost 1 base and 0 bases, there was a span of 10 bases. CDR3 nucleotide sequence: TGCAGTGCTAGAGCCCGAGACCTCTCTGGGGCCAACGTCCTGACTTTC. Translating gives CSARARDLSGANVLTF.

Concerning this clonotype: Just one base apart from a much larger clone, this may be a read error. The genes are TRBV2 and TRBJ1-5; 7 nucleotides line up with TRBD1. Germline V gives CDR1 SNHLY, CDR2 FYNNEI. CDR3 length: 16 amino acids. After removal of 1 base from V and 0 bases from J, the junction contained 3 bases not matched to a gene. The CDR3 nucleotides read TGTGCCAGCAGTGAAGAAACAGGGGCTAGCAATCAGCCCCAGCATTTT. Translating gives CASSEETGASNQPQHF.